The source of this TCR beta chain is a study of shared clonotypes between healthy human individuals. About the study: Each donor contributed plates that comprised three CD4 naive, three CD4 memory, two CD8 naive and one CD8 memory.

A split of CD4+ cells into CD45RA+ naive and CD45RA-negative memory subsets was performed. J was trimmed by 9 bases and V by 7 bases; bases with no gene match: 10. Germline V gene lookup returns CDR1 LGHNT and CDR2 FRNRAP. The CDR3 has 13 residues. The authors distributed each subset's genomic DNA evenly over several immunoSEQ plates. Measured with immunoSEQ multiplex PCR; TCRdb has only the in-frame clones, and not every one. The sample records 2 million to 2.5 million clones, 92% being singletons. Study-level points and caveats: The donor pool, a small one, limited the genetic and exposure-history diversity represented.

As regards this clone: Its specificity is unknown.

The rearrangement uses TRBV12-5 and TRBJ2-7; the match to TRBD1 covers 9 bases. The sequence was collected from a man between 18 and 29 years old in good health. Some clones in this sample may be carry-over from other donors' samples. The sequenced sample was naive CD4+ T cells from PBMCs. Subset described: CD45RA+ positively selected. For the CDR3, the DNA is TGTGCTAGTGCCCCGGGACAGGGTGGTAGGCAGTACTTC. It yields the protein CASAPGQGGRQYF.